Sequencing of this T cell receptor (beta chain) was carried out in a study of OX40 agonist ivuxolimab in advanced cancers. The overall study: The patients received agonistic anti-OX40 (CD134) antibody ivuxolimab. Points from the study as a whole: Still undetermined is the antigen specificity of the expanded peripheral T cells.

The V gene's germline CDR1 is MNHEY and CDR2 SMNVEV (reference sequence). With 3 bases removed from V and 6 bases from J, the gap between germline ends came to 10 bases. CDR3 length: 13 amino acids. Produced via immunoSEQ multiplex PCR; TCRdb's table is partial and in-frame only. The table includes fewer than 15,000 clones, around 73% detected once. Concerning this clone itself: The antigen remains undetermined.

The starting material was CD4+ or CD8+ T cells sorted from blood, obtained in a trial of the OX40 agonist ivuxolimab. The V and J genes are TRBV27 and TRBJ2-3; D is unresolved. The TCR sequence derives from an adult with an advanced solid tumor such as melanoma, head and neck, liver or kidney cancer. CDR3 loop: CASSFQTEDTQYF. The CDR3, as DNA: TGTGCCAGCAGTTTCCAGACTGAGGATACGCAGTATTTT.